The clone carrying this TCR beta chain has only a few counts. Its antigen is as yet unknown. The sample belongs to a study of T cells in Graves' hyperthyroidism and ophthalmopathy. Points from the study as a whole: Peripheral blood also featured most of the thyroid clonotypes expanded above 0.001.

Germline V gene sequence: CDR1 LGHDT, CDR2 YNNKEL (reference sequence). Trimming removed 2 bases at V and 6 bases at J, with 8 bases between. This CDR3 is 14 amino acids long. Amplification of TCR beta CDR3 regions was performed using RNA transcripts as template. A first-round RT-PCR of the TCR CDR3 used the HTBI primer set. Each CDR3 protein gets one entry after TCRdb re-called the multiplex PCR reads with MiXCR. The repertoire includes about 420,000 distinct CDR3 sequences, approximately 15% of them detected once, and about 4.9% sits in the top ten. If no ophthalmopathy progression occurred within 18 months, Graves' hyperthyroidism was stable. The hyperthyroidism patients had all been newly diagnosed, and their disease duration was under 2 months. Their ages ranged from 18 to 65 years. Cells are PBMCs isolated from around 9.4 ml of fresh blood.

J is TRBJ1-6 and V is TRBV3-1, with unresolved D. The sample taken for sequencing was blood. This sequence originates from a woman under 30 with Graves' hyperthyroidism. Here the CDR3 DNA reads TGTGCCAGCAGCCAAATGACCGGTAATTCACCCCTCCACTTT. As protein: CASSQMTGNSPLHF.